The source of this T cell receptor (beta chain) is a study of shared clonotypes between healthy human individuals. Approximately 27,000 T cell genomes, or around 300 ng DNA, went into replicate PCRs of unsorted PBMC. Profiling relied on immunoSEQ multiplex PCR, and the TCRdb table lists in-frame clones only, not all of them. The sample shows about 490,000 clones, over 70% of them seen only once. CDR1 SGHVS and CDR2 FQNEAQ come from the germline V gene. V gave up 2 bases and J gave up 8 bases; unmatched junction bases: 17. The CDR3 contains 17 residues. Sequences were obtained from PBMCs. V usage is TRBV7-8 and J usage is TRBJ1-2, with 7 bases that match TRBD1. The TCR comes from a woman aged 40 to 50 in good health. Some clones in this sample may be carry-over from other donors' samples. The CDR3 DNA reads TGTGCCAGCAGCTTATCCGGGACAGCGTCACAGGCGGGGGGCTACACCTTC. It is translated as CASSLSGTASQAGGYTF.